Below are 27 T cell receptor beta chains sequenced from a single sample in a study of response to subunit inactivated influenza vaccine. TCRdb fed the RT-PCR reads into MiXCR, producing one record per CDR3 protein. Of about 780,000 distinct CDR3 sequences in the sample, about 18% were seen once. This material consisted of PBMCs from blood, taken roughly 5 days after vaccination. These receptor sequences come from a man aged 45-65 years who received an inactivated influenza vaccine.

This chain connects TRBV5-1 to TRBJ2-7, with a possible D match to TRBD1 (5 bases). Germline CDR1 and CDR2: SGHRS and YFSETQ. The V gene lost 3 bases and the J gene lost 7 bases, with 20 bases spanning the gap. The CDR3 runs 15 residues. CDR3 amino acids: CASSSPDIQVGEQYF. The DNA for the CDR3 is TGCGCCAGCAGCTCGCCGGACATCCAAGTGGGAGAGCAGTACTTC.

Of note for this clonotype: The junction shows a germline mismatch at one end, possibly a read error. V usage is TRBV29-1 and J usage is TRBJ2-7, with a possible D match to TRBD1 (5 bases). The CDR3 loop spans 11 amino acids. Per germline, CDR1 SQVTM and CDR2 ANQGSEA. This CDR3 reads CSVGVSSEQYF. In DNA form, the CDR3 reads TGCAGCGTAGGGGTATCCTCCGAGCAGTACTTC.

The chain uses TRBV5-1 and TRBJ2-7, with D tentatively TRBD1 or TRBD2 (6 bases each). The V end was cut by 6 bases, the J end by 0 bases, with 13 bases between. The CDR3 has 14 residues. CDR1 and CDR2 from the germline V gene are SGHRS and YFSETQ. CDR3 nucleotide sequence: TGCGCCAGCACCCTAGGGGGGAGCTCCTACGAGCAGTACTTC. It is translated as CASTLGGSSYEQYF.

The CDR3 spells CASRGAPNTEAFF. The CDR3, as DNA: TGTGCCAGCAGAGGGGCGCCGAACACTGAAGCTTTCTTT. The J gene is TRBJ1-1, the V gene TRBV6-1; possibly TRBD1 for D (5 bases). Germline values: CDR1 MNHNS, CDR2 SASEGT. The CDR3 is made up of 13 amino acids. V shed 6 bases and J shed 1 base, with 9 bases lying between them.

This clonotype was detected a few times. The chain employs TRBV6-1 and TRBJ1-2; perhaps TRBD1 as D (5 bases). The germline CDR1 and CDR2 sequences are MNHNS and SASEGT. Trimming left V 9 bases short and J 4 bases short, with 21 bases between. This CDR3 region has 15 residues. In nucleotides, the CDR3 is TGTGCCAGTGCGTCGGCGGCAGGGAAAGGCTATGGCTACACCTTC. This encodes CASASAAGKGYGYTF.

This clonotype turned up a few times. The rearrangement joins TRBV5-1 to TRBJ2-3; 7 nucleotides agree with TRBD2. The trim removed 5 bases at V and 6 bases at J, leaving 12 bases unmatched. Germline V gives CDR1 SGHRS, CDR2 YFSETQ. CDR3 length equals 15 residues. CDR3 protein: CASRGGRAGGDTQYF. DNA of the CDR3: TGCGCCAGCAGAGGAGGGAGGGCCGGAGGGGATACGCAGTATTTT.

The chain carries TRBV6-2 or TRBV6-3 and TRBJ2-1; the match to TRBD2 covers 11 bases. Germline V gives CDR1 MNHEY, CDR2 SVGEGT. CDR3 length equals 14 residues. Trimming took 6 bases from V and 6 from J; bases not matched to a gene: 4. The CDR3 bases are TGTGCCAGCAGCCCTACTAGCGGGAGCAATGAGCAGTTCTTC. Translated, it gives CASSPTSGSNEQFF.

The gene calls are TRBV7-9 and TRBJ2-5; D uncertain. Trimming left V 5 bases short and J 11 bases short, with 18 bases between. Germline loops: CDR1 SEHNR, CDR2 FQNEAQ (reference sequence). The CDR3 has 13 amino acids. Here the CDR3 reads CASSVPTRSGQYF. The CDR3 DNA sequence: TGTGCCAGCAGCGTACCGACCCGGTCCGGGCAGTACTTC.

This clonotype appeared a few times. V usage is TRBV7-2 and J usage is TRBJ2-2, with 12 bases fitting TRBD1. V lost 5 bases to trimming and J lost 3 bases; unmatched junction nucleotides: 7. This CDR3 contains 17 residues. Germline V gene lookup returns CDR1 SGHTA and CDR2 FQGNSA. CDR3 protein: CASSLYRDRGHTGELFF. The DNA of the CDR3 is TGTGCCAGCAGCCTATACCGGGACAGGGGGCACACCGGGGAGCTGTTTTTT.

This chain's CDR3 is CASSIGVAVTGELFF. CDR3 nucleotides: TGTGCCAGCAGCATAGGGGTGGCAGTCACCGGGGAGCTGTTTTTT. This rearrangement joins TRBV7-9 to TRBJ2-2, with a possible D match to TRBD1 (5 bases). The germline CDR1 and CDR2 sequences are SEHNR and FQNEAQ (reference sequence). Trimming removed 5 bases from V and 4 bases from J, with 14 bases in between. This CDR3 region has 15 residues.

This chain connects TRBV20-1 to TRBJ1-6; TRBD1 is a possible D gene (5 bases). Germline loops: CDR1 DFQATT, CDR2 SNEGSKA (reference sequence). V lost 1 base, J lost 0 bases, and 10 bases lay in between. The CDR3 totals 16 residues. CDR3 bases: TGCAGTGCTAGAGTTGCAGGGAGCTCCTATAATTCACCCCTCCACTTT. This encodes CSARVAGSSYNSPLHF.

This chain connects TRBV27 to TRBJ2-3; 12 bases agree with TRBD1. The CDR3 extends over 16 amino acids. J lost 4 bases, V lost 3 bases, and 5 bases had no gene match. The germline V gene encodes CDR1 MNHEY and CDR2 SMNVEV (reference sequence). Here the CDR3 reads CASSFSGTGGADTQYF. The CDR3 DNA reads TGTGCCAGCAGTTTCTCCGGGACAGGGGGCGCAGATACGCAGTATTTT.

This clonotype was seen a few times. CDR3 DNA: TGCAGCGCTGTCACCCCAGGGGAGCAAGAGACCCAGTACTTC. This gives the protein CSAVTPGEQETQYF. The V gene is TRBV20-1, the J gene TRBJ2-5; D is perhaps TRBD1 (6 bases). The CDR3 covers 14 residues. Germline CDR1 is DFQATT and CDR2 is SNEGSKA (reference sequence).

This clonotype was observed a handful of times. This chain's CDR3 is CASSLAYSGEGGGYTF. The CDR3 nucleotides are TGTGCCAGCAGCTTAGCGTATTCTGGGGAAGGTGGCGGCTACACCTTC. The chain has TRBV7-2 and TRBJ1-2; D is ambiguous. Germline V gives CDR1 SGHTA, CDR2 FQGNSA. Trimming cost V 0 bases and J 8 bases, with 19 bases left between them. The CDR3 is 16 residues long.

The rearrangement uses TRBV9 and TRBJ2-3; a weak D match, TRBD2 (7 bases). CDR3 size: 15 residues. Between the trimmed V and J ends, which lost 0 bases and 5 bases, there was a span of 13 bases. Germline V lookup: CDR1 SGDLS, CDR2 YYNGEE. The CDR3 DNA is TGTGCCAGCAGCGTAGAGGGGGGGGCCATAGATACGCAGTATTTT. It encodes CASSVEGGAIDTQYF.

This clonotype has just one count. The V call is TRBV7-2, the J call TRBJ1-2; maybe TRBD1 (5 bases). This CDR3 comprises 15 residues. Looked up from germline, CDR1 is SGHTA and CDR2 is FQGNSA. The V end lost 2 bases, the J end lost 1 base, and 11 bases lay between the germline ends. CDR3 loop: CASSLSAGLNYGYTF. The DNA of the CDR3 is TGTGCCAGCAGCTTATCCGCAGGGCTTAACTATGGCTACACCTTC.

The chain joins TRBV27 to TRBJ2-2; TRBD2 agrees at 10 bases. The CDR3 is 17 residues long. V shed 2 bases, J shed 4 bases, and the junction held 7 bases outside the gene matches. Germline loops: CDR1 MNHEY, CDR2 SMNVEV (reference sequence). This CDR3 is CASSLVAGGSSTGELFF. In DNA form, the CDR3 reads TGTGCCAGCAGTTTAGTAGCGGGGGGATCGAGCACCGGGGAGCTGTTTTTT.

This clonotype was seen more than once but under ten times. The V and J genes are TRBV11-2 and TRBJ1-1, with 7 bases matching TRBD1. The ends lost 3 bases at V and 3 bases at J; junction bases unmatched: 7. Germline CDR1 is SGHAT and CDR2 is FQNNGV. The CDR3 totals 15 residues. The CDR3 nucleotides are TGTGCCAGCAGCTTCGAACAGGGGCCTTACACTGAAGCTTTCTTT. Its protein is CASSFEQGPYTEAFF.

The V and J genes are TRBV20-1 and TRBJ2-2; D uncertain. Trimming took 1 base from V and 4 from J, leaving 13 bases between them. In germline, CDR1 is DFQATT, CDR2 SNEGSKA (reference sequence). The CDR3 is 15 residues long. CDR3 DNA: TGCAGTGCTAGAGGGACCGAATCCGTCACCGGGGAGCTGTTTTTT. It yields the protein CSARGTESVTGELFF.

This clonotype turned up a few times. V usage is TRBV6-1 and J usage is TRBJ2-6, with D tentatively TRBD1 (5 bases). Germline-derived CDR1 and CDR2 are MNHNS and SASEGT. The CDR3 spans 15 residues. Deletions cut 8 bases from V and 2 bases from J, with 13 bases between. The CDR3 DNA reads TGTGCCAGCTTAGGAAGGGGCGCTGGGGCCAACGTCCTGACTTTC. As protein: CASLGRGAGANVLTF.

This clonotype has more than one count but fewer than ten. The gene calls are TRBV20-1 and TRBJ1-3; D might be TRBD1 (5 bases). This CDR3 comprises 14 residues. With 2 bases removed from V and 2 bases from J, the gap between germline ends came to 10 bases. The germline V gene encodes CDR1 DFQATT and CDR2 SNEGSKA (reference sequence). The CDR3 protein is CSARREGPGNTIYF. The CDR3 DNA follows: TGCAGTGCTAGACGGGAGGGGCCTGGAAACACCATATATTTT.

This clonotype came up a few times. The V gene is TRBV5-1, the J gene TRBJ1-5; no clear D. Trimming pared 6 bases from V and 5 bases from J, leaving 21 bases between. Germline CDR1 is SGHRS and CDR2 is YFSETQ. This CDR3 region has 16 residues. In DNA form, the CDR3 reads TGCGCCAGCACTATCACGGGCGCAAGGATACATCAGCCCCAGCATTTT. Translating gives CASTITGARIHQPQHF.

The gene calls are TRBV4-3 and TRBJ2-7, with D tentatively TRBD1 (6 bases). CDR3 length equals 16 residues. V was clipped by 0 bases and J by 0 bases, with 12 bases between them. Germline CDR1 and CDR2: LGHNA and YSLEER. Here the CDR3 reads CASSQDWDTRSYEQYF. CDR3 nucleotide sequence: TGCGCCAGCAGCCAAGATTGGGACACCCGCTCCTACGAGCAGTACTTC.

The chain employs TRBV20-1 and TRBJ2-7; 8 bases map to TRBD1. Germline CDR1 is DFQATT and CDR2 is SNEGSKA (reference sequence). With 5 bases clipped from V and 6 bases from J, the junction kept 9 bases outside the gene matches. The CDR3 totals 13 residues. CDR3 nucleotides: TGCAGTGCTTCCCGGGACAGGCTCTCCGAGCAGTACTTC. Its translation is CSASRDRLSEQYF.

This clonotype was observed a few times. The genes are TRBV6-1 and TRBJ1-2, with D possibly being TRBD1 (6 bases). Trimming cost V 1 base and J 7 bases, with 10 bases left between them. The germline gives CDR1 MNHNS, CDR2 SASEGT. The CDR3 is 13 residues long. The CDR3 protein is CASSEGAGAGYTF. The DNA for the CDR3 is TGTGCCAGCAGTGAAGGGGCAGGGGCTGGCTACACCTTC.

This clonotype was seen a few times. This chain joins TRBV5-1 and TRBJ1-6; D is uncertain. The germline V gene encodes CDR1 SGHRS and CDR2 YFSETQ. The CDR3 contains 16 residues. Trimming took 0 bases from V and 9 from J, leaving 16 bases between them. For the CDR3, the DNA is TGCGCCAGCAGCTTGGTGGTCGGAAACTCGGGTTCACCCCTCCACTTT. Its protein product is CASSLVVGNSGSPLHF.

This clonotype has just a few counts. The rearrangement joins TRBV12-3 or TRBV12-4 to TRBJ1-5; no firm D call. There are 12 residues in the CDR3. The V and J ends lost 6 bases and 4 bases respectively, with 7 bases between them. The CDR3 region is CASRLSNQPQHF. As DNA, the CDR3 is TGTGCCAGCAGATTGTCAAATCAGCCCCAGCATTTT.